A selection of T cell receptor beta chains follows, all from one sample in a study of pediatric ulcerative colitis. TCRdb keeps only in-frame clones here, not all; method: immunoSEQ multiplex PCR. The sample includes 55,000 to 65,000 clones, 70% to 80% of them seen just once. The sequencing sample was made of blood. These receptors all come from a boy younger than 18 with moderate ulcerative colitis. The CDR3 runs from the conserved cysteine through the conserved F or W. A D gene is named only where the DNA matches it firmly. A clone size is listed for some rows: how often the clone was seen (once, few, many), or a class if it is expanded.

clone_size: NA
d_call: NA
v_call: TRBV19
j_call: TRBJ1-2
cdr3_nt: TGTGCCAGTAGCGCTGGGGGGATCAGCTATGGCTACACCTTC
cdr3_aa: CASSAGGISYGYTF

clone_size: NA
d_call: TRBD2
v_call: TRBV9
j_call: TRBJ2-3
cdr3_nt: TGTGCCAGCAGCGTTGGGACTAGCGGGAGGGTACCTACCACCGATACGCAGTATTTT
cdr3_aa: CASSVGTSGRVPTTDTQYF

clone_size: NA
d_call: NA
v_call: TRBV27
j_call: TRBJ1-2
cdr3_nt: TGTGCCAGCAGTCTCCTCCCGGGGGGAGATGGCTACACCTTC
cdr3_aa: CASSLLPGGDGYTF

clone_size: NA
d_call: NA
v_call: TRBV10-3
j_call: TRBJ1-1
cdr3_nt: TGTGCCATCAGTGAGTCGAGGGGGGTCAAGAACACTGAAGCTTTCTTT
cdr3_aa: CAISESRGVKNTEAFF

clone_size: NA
d_call: TRBD1
v_call: TRBV9
j_call: TRBJ2-2
cdr3_nt: TGTGCCAGCAGCGTAGCCGGGGCAGGGGGCCCCGGGGAGCTGTTTTTT
cdr3_aa: CASSVAGAGGPGELFF

clone_size: NA
d_call: NA
v_call: TRBV5-1
j_call: TRBJ2-6
cdr3_nt: TGCGCCAGCAGCTTGGAGGAGGGAAGGGCCAACGTCCTGACTTTC
cdr3_aa: CASSLEEGRANVLTF

clone_size: NA
d_call: NA
v_call: TRBV29-1
j_call: TRBJ1-1
cdr3_nt: TGCAGCACACTCTCTTTCGAGTCAAACACTGAAGCTTTCTTT
cdr3_aa: CSTLSFESNTEAFF

clone_size: NA
d_call: TRBD1
v_call: TRBV7-3
j_call: TRBJ1-2
cdr3_nt: TGTGCCAGCAGCACAGACTCAGGGGGCGACTATGGCTACACCTTC
cdr3_aa: CASSTDSGGDYGYTF

clone_size: NA
d_call: NA
v_call: TRBV7-9
j_call: TRBJ1-3
cdr3_nt: TGTGCCAGCAGCTATGGAGGGACTGGAAACACCATATATTTT
cdr3_aa: CASSYGGTGNTIYF

clone_size: NA
d_call: TRBD1
v_call: TRBV25-1
j_call: TRBJ2-1
cdr3_nt: TGTGCCAGCAGTGAGTGGACAGGGTCGAATGAGCAGTTCTTC
cdr3_aa: CASSEWTGSNEQFF

clone_size: NA
d_call: NA
v_call: TRBV27
j_call: TRBJ2-4
cdr3_nt: TGTGCCAGCAGTTTATATGGTGCCAAAAACATTCAGTACTTC
cdr3_aa: CASSLYGAKNIQYF

clone_size: NA
d_call: NA
v_call: TRBV6-5
j_call: TRBJ2-2
cdr3_nt: TGTGCCAGCAGTTTAGATGCCAGGGGCACCGGGGAGCTGTTTTTT
cdr3_aa: CASSLDARGTGELFF

clone_size: NA
d_call: NA
v_call: TRBV5-6
j_call: TRBJ2-5
cdr3_nt: TGTGCCAGCAGCTTTACGGTGCCGCAAGAGACCCAGTACTTC
cdr3_aa: CASSFTVPQETQYF

clone_size: NA
d_call: TRBD2
v_call: TRBV5-1
j_call: TRBJ2-1
cdr3_nt: TGCGCCAGCAGCTTGCTACTAGCGGGAGCCAATGAGCAGTTCTTC
cdr3_aa: CASSLLLAGANEQFF

clone_size: few
d_call: NA
v_call: TRBV5-6
j_call: TRBJ1-2
cdr3_nt: TGTGCCAGCGGGGTGAAGAGCTATGGCTACACCTTC
cdr3_aa: CASGVKSYGYTF

clone_size: NA
d_call: NA
v_call: TRBV6-1
j_call: TRBJ1-1
cdr3_nt: TGTGCCAGCAGTGCCTTCGATATAGGGGTTCCGGAAGCTTTCTTT
cdr3_aa: CASSAFDIGVPEAFF

clone_size: once
d_call: TRBD2
v_call: TRBV2
j_call: TRBJ2-7
cdr3_nt: TGTGCCAGCAGTTTCTCTAGCGGCCTCTACGAGCAGTACTTC
cdr3_aa: CASSFSSGLYEQYF

clone_size: NA
d_call: NA
v_call: TRBV7-3
j_call: TRBJ1-3
cdr3_nt: TGTGCCAGCAGCTTAGCGCCTGGAAACACCATATATTTT
cdr3_aa: CASSLAPGNTIYF

clone_size: NA
d_call: NA
v_call: TRBV9
j_call: TRBJ2-1
cdr3_nt: TGTGCCAGCAGCTTCACCGGGGGCAATGAGCAGTTCTTC
cdr3_aa: CASSFTGGNEQFF

clone_size: NA
d_call: NA
v_call: TRBV10-1
j_call: TRBJ1-3
cdr3_nt: TGCGCCAGCAGTGCGAGCTCTGGAAACACCATATATTTT
cdr3_aa: CASSASSGNTIYF